The sequence of this TCR beta chain was determined in a study of T cells in Graves' hyperthyroidism and ophthalmopathy. Using RNA transcripts as the source, TCR beta CDR3 regions were amplified. A first-round RT-PCR of the TCR CDR3 used the HTBI primer set. TCRdb recomputed calls from the multiplex PCR reads with MiXCR, one row per CDR3 protein. The profile shows around 620,000 distinct CDR3 sequences, approximately 15% of them singletons. Trimming pared 1 base from V and 4 bases from J, leaving 14 bases between. Germline CDR1 DFQATT, CDR2 SNEGSKA (reference sequence). The CDR3 runs 14 residues. Disease lasting under 3 months, a NOSPECS grade of at least 4, and a Clinical Activity Score of at least 3 were features of the ophthalmopathy patients. Thyroid ultrasound, orbital computed tomography, clinical symptoms, and serum thyroxine and TRAb underpinned diagnoses. Fresh 10 ml peripheral blood yielded PBMCs.

This clonotype was recorded many times. The chain joins TRBV20-1 to TRBJ2-7; TRBD1 or TRBD2 may be the D gene (5 bases each). Sequencing input: blood. The source is a woman younger than 30 with Graves' ophthalmopathy. The CDR3 nucleotides are TGCAGTGCTAGAGGACCAGGGAGAGTATACGAGCAGTACTTC. Protein sequence: CSARGPGRVYEQYF.